Listed below are T cell receptor beta chains from one sample, sequenced in a study of CD8+ T cells in alopecia areata. Data came from immunoSEQ multiplex PCR; TCRdb stores just in-frame clones and leaves some out. The data show some 120,000 clones, 45% to 60% seen once. This material consisted of CD4+ T cells sorted from blood, taken at week 0. The receptors were gathered from a human donor with alopecia areata. Each CDR3 is given without its conserved first and last residue. Each record gives: CDR3 length, V gene, J gene, CDR3 protein.

>11|TRBV18|TRBJ2-7
ASSPTVHYEQY
>12|TRBV7-8|TRBJ2-1
ASSLGLAGNEQF
>11|TRBV18|TRBJ1-1
ASSGDKNTEAF
>16|TRBV4-2|TRBJ2-5
ASSQDVRGGPSGETQY
>12|TRBV9|TRBJ2-2
ASSVDPLDRELF
>12|TRBV29-1|TRBJ2-3
SVVRLRFSNTQY
>12|TRBV29-1|TRBJ2-3
SVRGQGRTDTQY
>14|TRBV5-1|TRBJ2-7
ASSANPGQGNYEQY
>12|TRBV29-1|TRBJ2-2
SVRHRTETGELF
>15|TRBV21-1|TRBJ1-5
ASSKGQGHDSNQPQH
>11|TRBV5-4|TRBJ2-5
ASSQRDGETQY
>13|TRBV7-9|TRBJ2-1
ASSPVQSSYNEQF
>12|TRBV18|TRBJ1-6
ASSPRDSNSPLH
>13|TRBV7-9|TRBJ2-7
ASSAQAGSSYEQY
>13|TRBV7-8|TRBJ2-7
ASSLALRGGYEQY
>12|TRBV9|TRBJ2-5
ASSAAGGEETQY
>13|TRBV9|TRBJ2-7
ASSPNPHPWEEQY
>12|TRBV7-2|TRBJ1-1
ASSLGAGNTEAF
>12|TRBV9|TRBJ2-7
ASSVGPSSYEQY
>10|TRBV11-2|TRBJ1-6
ASSPENSPLH
>11|TRBV29-1|TRBJ1-2
SVEEDQGGNKL
>16|TRBV5-6|TRBJ1-4
ASSKGTGGIATNEKLF
>15|TRBV7-2|TRBJ2-5
ASSFNRAGGEPETQY
>12|TRBV7-2|TRBJ2-3
ASSWTPHTDTQY
>13|TRBV6-5|TRBJ2-7
ASSYPSAGFYEQY
>13|TRBV18|TRBJ2-1
ASSPRDRDPHEQF
>13|TRBV7-2|TRBJ1-5
ASSSGTDFNQPQH
>13|TRBV5-4|TRBJ2-7
ASSTKTGSSYEQY
>11|TRBV2|TRBJ1-2
ASSGNRNYGYT
>11|TRBV7-8|TRBJ1-1
ASSPQKGHLAF
>17|TRBV5-4|TRBJ2-7
ASSLGTFNANARAYEQY
>12|TRBV6-5|TRBJ2-3
ASSKPGARDTQY
>15|TRBV30|TRBJ2-5
AWSDASGRSSGETQY
>12|TRBV2|TRBJ2-1
ASSGDRGGGEQF
>9|TRBV6-6|TRBJ1-2
ASRRDYGYT
>12|TRBV6-5|TRBJ2-3
ASRPGLATDTQY
>14|TRBV7-3|TRBJ1-2
ASSPTVGTGPPGYT
>12|TRBV30|TRBJ2-7
ASELGESGYEQY
>13|TRBV5-1|TRBJ2-1
ASGLNAGVGNEQF
>12|TRBV7-3|TRBJ2-2
ASSPVGETGELF
>13|TRBV19|TRBJ2-3
ASSRRGPSTDTQY
>17|TRBV5-1|TRBJ2-2
ASSWTTSGRTSNTGELF
>12|TRBV7-2|TRBJ2-7
ASSSAGETYEQY
>14|TRBV6-5|TRBJ2-3
ASSFGLADGTDTQY
>8|TRBV20-1|TRBJ2-7
SASADEQY
>11|TRBV11-2|TRBJ2-7
ASSRDRGHEQY
>15|TRBV7-8|TRBJ2-3
ASSSGGHAGGTDTQY
>12|TRBV7-2|TRBJ1-4
ASSLDRGREKLF
>15|TRBV5-1|TRBJ2-6
ASSLGQGGRGANVLT
>9|TRBV20-1|TRBJ2-3
SAKQRDTQY
>11|TRBV5-1|TRBJ2-5
ASSPGSQETQY
>12|TRBV5-1|TRBJ2-7
ASSLDRSSYEQY
>11|TRBV19|TRBJ1-2
ASSTGERYGYT
>12|TRBV7-2|TRBJ1-2
ASSLARQVKGYT
>12|TRBV28|TRBJ2-5
ASSLQAIKETQY
>13|TRBV9|TRBJ2-7
ASSVGHRSSYEQY
>9|TRBV7-9|TRBJ2-5
AGETGVTQY
>14|TRBV6-6|TRBJ2-7
ASSSSLGRESYEQY
>14|TRBV7-8|TRBJ2-5
ASSLGNSGKQETQY
>13|TRBV7-9|TRBJ2-5
ASSTARVIGETQY